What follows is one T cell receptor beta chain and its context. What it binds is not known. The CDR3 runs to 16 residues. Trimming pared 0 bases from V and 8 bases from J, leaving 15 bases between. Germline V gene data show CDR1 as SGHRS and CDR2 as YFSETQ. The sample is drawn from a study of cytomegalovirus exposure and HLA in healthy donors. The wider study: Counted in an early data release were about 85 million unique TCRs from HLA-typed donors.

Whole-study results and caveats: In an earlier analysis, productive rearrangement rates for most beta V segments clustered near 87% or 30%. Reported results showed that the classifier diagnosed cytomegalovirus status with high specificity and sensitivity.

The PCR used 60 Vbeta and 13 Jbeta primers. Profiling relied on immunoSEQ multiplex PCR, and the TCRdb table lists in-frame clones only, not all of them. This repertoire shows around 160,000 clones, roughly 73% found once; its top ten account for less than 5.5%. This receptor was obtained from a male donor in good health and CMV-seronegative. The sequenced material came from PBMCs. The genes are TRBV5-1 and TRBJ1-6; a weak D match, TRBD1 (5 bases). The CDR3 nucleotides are TGCGCCAGCAGCTTGGCCCCGGGGGACGTGTATTCACCCCTCCACTTT. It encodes CASSLAPGDVYSPLHF.